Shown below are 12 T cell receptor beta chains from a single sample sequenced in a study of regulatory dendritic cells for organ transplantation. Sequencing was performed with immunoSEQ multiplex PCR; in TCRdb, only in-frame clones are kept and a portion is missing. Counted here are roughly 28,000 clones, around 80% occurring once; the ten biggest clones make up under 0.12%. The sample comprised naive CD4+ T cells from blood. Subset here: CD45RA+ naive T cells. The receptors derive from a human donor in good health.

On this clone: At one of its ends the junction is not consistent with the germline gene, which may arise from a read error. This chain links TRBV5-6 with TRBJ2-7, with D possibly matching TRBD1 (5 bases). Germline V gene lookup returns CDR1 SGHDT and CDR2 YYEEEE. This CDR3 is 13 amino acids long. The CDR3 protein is CAGSLVQADEQYF. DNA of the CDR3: TGTGCCGGCAGCTTGGTACAGGCGGACGAGCAGTACTTC.

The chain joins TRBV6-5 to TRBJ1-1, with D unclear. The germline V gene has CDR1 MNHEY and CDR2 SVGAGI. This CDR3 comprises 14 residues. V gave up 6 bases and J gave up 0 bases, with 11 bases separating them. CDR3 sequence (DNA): TGTGCCAGCAGAATTAGGAGGGTGAACACTGAAGCTTTCTTT. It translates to CASRIRRVNTEAFF.

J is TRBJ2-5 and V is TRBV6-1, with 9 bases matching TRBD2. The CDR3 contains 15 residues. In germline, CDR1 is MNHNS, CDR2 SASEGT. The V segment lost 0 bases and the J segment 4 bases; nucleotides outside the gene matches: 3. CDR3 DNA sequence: TGTGCCAGCAGTGAAGCTAGCGGGGGTCGAGAGACCCAGTACTTC. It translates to CASSEASGGRETQYF.

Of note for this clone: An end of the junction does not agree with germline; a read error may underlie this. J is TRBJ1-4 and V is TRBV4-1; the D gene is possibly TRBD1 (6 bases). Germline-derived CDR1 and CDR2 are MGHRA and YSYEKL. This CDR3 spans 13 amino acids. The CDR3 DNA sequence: TGCGCCAGCAGCCAACCCAACAGGGAGCTCCTAGTTTTT. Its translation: CASSQPNRELLVF.

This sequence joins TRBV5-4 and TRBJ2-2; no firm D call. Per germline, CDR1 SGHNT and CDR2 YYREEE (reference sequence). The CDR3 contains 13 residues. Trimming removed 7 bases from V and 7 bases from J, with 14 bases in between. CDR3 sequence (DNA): TGTGCCAGCGGGCACAAGGTAAACGGGGAGCTGTTTTTT. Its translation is CASGHKVNGELFF.

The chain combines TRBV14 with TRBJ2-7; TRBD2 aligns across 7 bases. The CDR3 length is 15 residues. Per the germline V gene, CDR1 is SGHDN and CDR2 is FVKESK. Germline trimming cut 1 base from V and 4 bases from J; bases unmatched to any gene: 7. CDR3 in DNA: TGTGCCAGCAGCCAAGTACCCGACGGGGGGTACGAGCAGTACTTC. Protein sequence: CASSQVPDGGYEQYF. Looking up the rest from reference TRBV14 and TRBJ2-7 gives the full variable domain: EAGVTQFPSHSVIEKGQTVTLRCDPISGHDNLYWYRRVMGKEIKFLLHFVKESKQDESGMPNNRFLAERTGGTYSTLKVQPAELEDSGVYFCASSQVPDGGYEQYFGPGTRLTVT.

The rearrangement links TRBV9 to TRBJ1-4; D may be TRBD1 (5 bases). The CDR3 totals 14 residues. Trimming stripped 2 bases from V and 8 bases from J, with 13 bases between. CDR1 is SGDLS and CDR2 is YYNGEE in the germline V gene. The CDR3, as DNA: TGTGCCAGCAGCGTTACGCAGGGAGGGGAAAAACTGTTTTTT. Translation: CASSVTQGGEKLFF.

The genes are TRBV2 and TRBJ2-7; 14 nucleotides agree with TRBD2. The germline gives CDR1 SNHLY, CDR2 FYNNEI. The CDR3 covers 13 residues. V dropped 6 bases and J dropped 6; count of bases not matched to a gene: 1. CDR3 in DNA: TGTGCCAGCAGGGGGACTAGCGGGGGCGAGCAGTACTTC. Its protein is CASRGTSGGEQYF.

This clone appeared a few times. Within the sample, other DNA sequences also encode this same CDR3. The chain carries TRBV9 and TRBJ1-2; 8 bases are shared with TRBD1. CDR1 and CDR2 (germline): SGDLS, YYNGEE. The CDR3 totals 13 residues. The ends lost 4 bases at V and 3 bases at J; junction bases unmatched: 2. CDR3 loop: CASSPDRDYGYTF. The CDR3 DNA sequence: TGTGCCAGCAGCCCGGACAGGGACTATGGCTACACCTTC.

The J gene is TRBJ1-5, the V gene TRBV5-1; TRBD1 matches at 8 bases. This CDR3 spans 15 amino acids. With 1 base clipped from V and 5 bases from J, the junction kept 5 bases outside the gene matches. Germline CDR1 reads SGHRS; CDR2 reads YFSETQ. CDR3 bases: TGCGCCAGCAGCTTGACAGGGGGGCAAGATCAGCCCCAGCATTTT. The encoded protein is CASSLTGGQDQPQHF. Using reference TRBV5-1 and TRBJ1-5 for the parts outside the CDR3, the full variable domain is KAGVTQTPRYLIKTRGQQVTLSCSPISGHRSVSWYQQTPGQGLQFLFEYFSETQRNKGNFPGRFSGRQFSNSRSEMNVSTLELGDSALYLCASSLTGGQDQPQHFGDGTRLSIL.

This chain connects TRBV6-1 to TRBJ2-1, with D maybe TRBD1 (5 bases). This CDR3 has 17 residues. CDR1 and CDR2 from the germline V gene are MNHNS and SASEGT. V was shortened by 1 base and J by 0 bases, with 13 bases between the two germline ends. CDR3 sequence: CASSEEGYWSSYNEQFF. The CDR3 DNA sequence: TGTGCCAGCAGTGAAGAGGGGTACTGGAGCTCCTACAATGAGCAGTTCTTC.

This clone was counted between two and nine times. CDR3 protein: CASSLGGTGARSYTF. CDR3 nucleotide sequence: TGTGCCAGCAGCTTGGGAGGGACAGGAGCTAGGAGCTACACCTTC. The V gene is TRBV5-4, the J gene TRBJ1-2; TRBD1 matches at 8 bases. The trim removed 0 bases at V and 9 bases at J, leaving 10 bases unmatched. CDR3 length: 15 residues. Germline CDR1 reads SGHNT; CDR2 reads YYREEE (reference sequence). Full variable domain (outside the CDR3, taken from reference TRBV5-4 and TRBJ1-2): ETGVTQSPTHLIKTRGQQVTLRCSSQSGHNTVSWYQQALGQGPQFIFQYYREEENGRGNFPPRFSGLQFPNYSSELNVNALELDDSALYLCASSLGGTGARSYTFGSGTRLTVV.